The 6 T cell receptor beta chains below all came from one sample that was sequenced in a study of CD8 T cells in Susac syndrome. RNA, at about 0.5 to 1 ug, was reverse transcribed with random hexamers. From the immunoSEQ multiplex PCR reads, TCRdb called clonotypes with MiXCR, one entry per CDR3 protein. The data contain about 120,000 distinct CDR3 sequences, roughly 94% of them singletons. The sample was CD8+ T cells from PBMCs. All receptors derive from a human donor with Susac syndrome.

The count of this clonotype is one. The CDR3 loop reads CASSFSISGANVLTF. The CDR3 DNA follows: TGTGCCAGCAGCTTCTCGATCTCTGGGGCCAACGTCCTGACTTTC. This chain uses TRBV13 with TRBJ2-6; no firm D call. The CDR3 is made up of 15 amino acids. Germline values: CDR1 PRHDT, CDR2 FYEKMQ (reference sequence). Deletions cut 3 bases from V and 0 bases from J, with 6 bases between.

The chain links TRBV20-1 to TRBJ2-3; the D gene is possibly TRBD2 (5 bases). Germline CDR1 DFQATT, CDR2 SNEGSKA (reference sequence). V was cut by 1 base and J by 6 bases, with 14 bases left in between. The CDR3 loop spans 14 amino acids. The CDR3 sequence is CSARVRPERDTQYF. CDR3 bases: TGCAGTGCTAGAGTCAGGCCTGAGCGGGATACGCAGTATTTT.

This sequence joins TRBV13 and TRBJ1-2; D is ambiguous. The CDR3 is 12 amino acids. Germline-derived CDR1 and CDR2 are PRHDT and FYEKMQ (reference sequence). Trimming pared 3 bases from V and 8 bases from J, leaving 10 bases between. CDR3 in DNA: TGTGCCAGCAGCTTGGCCCGCCGGGGCTACACCTTC. Encoded protein: CASSLARRGYTF.

This sequence joins TRBV7-8 and TRBJ2-1; perhaps TRBD1 as D (5 bases). Germline-derived CDR1 and CDR2 are SGHVS and FQNEAQ. Trimming stripped 2 bases from V and 4 bases from J, with 12 bases between. The CDR3 has 15 amino acids. The CDR3 loop is CASSLNRGIYNEQFF. CDR3 in DNA: TGTGCCAGCAGCTTAAATAGGGGTATATACAATGAGCAGTTCTTC. The full variable domain, in which reference TRBV7-8 and TRBJ2-1 provide the parts outside the CDR3, is GAGVSQSPRYKVAKRGQDVALRCDPISGHVSLFWYQQALGQGPEFLTYFQNEAQLDKSGLPSDRFFAERPEGSVSTLKIQRTQQEDSAVYLCASSLNRGIYNEQFFGPGTRLTVL.

The V and J genes are TRBV27 and TRBJ2-1; 7 bases align to TRBD1. The germline V gene has CDR1 MNHEY and CDR2 SMNVEV (reference sequence). V shed 4 bases, J shed 2 bases, and the junction held 2 bases outside the gene matches. This CDR3 region has 14 residues. The CDR3 protein is CASSSDRAYNEQFF. For the CDR3, the DNA is TGTGCCAGCAGTTCAGACAGGGCCTACAATGAGCAGTTCTTC.

The chain links TRBV11-2 to TRBJ2-5, with TRBD1 matching over 8 bases. V shed 3 bases and J 2 bases; nucleotides not matched to a gene: 5. The CDR3 consists of 15 residues. The germline CDR1 and CDR2 sequences are SGHAT and FQNNGV. This CDR3 is CASSLFGDRQETQYF. Here the CDR3 DNA reads TGTGCCAGCAGCTTGTTTGGGGACAGGCAAGAGACCCAGTACTTC.